This T cell receptor (beta chain) is from a study of control samples from healthy donors and cancer patients. Germline V gives CDR1 MNHEY, CDR2 SVGAGI. Trimming left V 3 bases short and J 7 bases short, with 16 bases between. CDR3 length equals 16 residues. Produced via immunoSEQ multiplex PCR; TCRdb's table is partial and in-frame only. This table has about 190,000 clones, 90% to 95% appearing once. This chain joins TRBV6-5 and TRBJ1-6; D is possibly TRBD1 (5 bases). Sequencing input: blood. This clonotype was sampled from a man between 18 and 29 years old in good health. CDR3 sequence reads: CASSYYRITQNSPLHF. For the CDR3, the DNA is TGTGCCAGCAGTTATTACAGGATAACACAAAATTCACCCCTCCACTTT.